This TCR beta chain was recovered during a study of Ad26.COV2.S vaccination and SARS-CoV-2 variants. General study findings and limits: Spike-specific TCR breadth in vaccine recipients exceeded that seen in placebo recipients. Assessments of TCR breadth and depth may have underestimated the total T cell responses. Substantial response breadth was reportedly seen for spike-specific CD8+ and CD4+ T cells after vaccination.

Treatment of the sample: some 19 received Ad26.COV2.S at low or high dose, single or two shots; five or six received placebo; per-sample allocation not given. Collection of samples fell on day 63 after the first vaccine or placebo injection. Method: immunoSEQ multiplex PCR; TCRdb's copy keeps in-frame clones and lacks some. The sample includes 300,000 to 400,000 clones, around 90% seen only once; the top ten take 4.5% to 7%. In the case of this clone: The antigen is not known.

Unmatched junction bases numbered 21, after V lost 10 bases and J lost 9 bases. The length of the CDR3 is 16 residues. Germline V gene lookup returns CDR1 LNHDA and CDR2 SQIVND (reference sequence). This clonotype was obtained from a person aged 18-65 years who received the Ad26.COV2.S COVID-19 vaccine or a placebo. The chain couples TRBV19 to TRBJ2-1; 7 nucleotides match TRBD2. This specimen consisted of peripheral blood, obtained in a trial of Ad26.COV2.S vaccine versus placebo. In DNA form, the CDR3 reads TGTGCCACCCGATACCGTGGCGGGAGCCCCGGAGGTGAGCAGTTCTTC. Protein: CATRYRGGSPGGEQFF.